This T cell receptor beta chain was identified during a study of identical twins. General study results and limits: Models underpredicted monozygotic twin sharing of out-of-frame TCR alpha. Analyses based on zero insertions could be partly confounded by invariant MAIT and iNKT cells. Abundant beta clonotypes from cord blood bore fewer insertions; memory repertoires lacked this pattern.

cDNA molecules carried unique molecular identifiers, and template switching added a universal primer site. TCRdb independently ran MiXCR on the 5' RACE reads; one entry per CDR3 protein. This sample has approximately 700,000 distinct CDR3 sequences; 5.5% to 7.5% occur once, and the top ten carry approximately 1.6%. This clonotype was recorded a few times. Its antigen is unknown. The sample comprised naive T cells sorted from blood. This TCR was sampled from a man aged 18-30 years in good health.

CDR3 amino acids: CASSYSTETEKLFF. The DNA for the CDR3 is TGTGCCAGCAGTTACTCGACAGAGACTGAAAAACTGTTTTTT. The V call is TRBV6-5, the J call TRBJ1-4; D perhaps matches TRBD1 (5 bases). Germline CDR1 MNHEY, CDR2 SVGAGI. The CDR3 is 14 residues long. Trimming cost V 0 bases and J 7 bases, with 9 bases left between them.